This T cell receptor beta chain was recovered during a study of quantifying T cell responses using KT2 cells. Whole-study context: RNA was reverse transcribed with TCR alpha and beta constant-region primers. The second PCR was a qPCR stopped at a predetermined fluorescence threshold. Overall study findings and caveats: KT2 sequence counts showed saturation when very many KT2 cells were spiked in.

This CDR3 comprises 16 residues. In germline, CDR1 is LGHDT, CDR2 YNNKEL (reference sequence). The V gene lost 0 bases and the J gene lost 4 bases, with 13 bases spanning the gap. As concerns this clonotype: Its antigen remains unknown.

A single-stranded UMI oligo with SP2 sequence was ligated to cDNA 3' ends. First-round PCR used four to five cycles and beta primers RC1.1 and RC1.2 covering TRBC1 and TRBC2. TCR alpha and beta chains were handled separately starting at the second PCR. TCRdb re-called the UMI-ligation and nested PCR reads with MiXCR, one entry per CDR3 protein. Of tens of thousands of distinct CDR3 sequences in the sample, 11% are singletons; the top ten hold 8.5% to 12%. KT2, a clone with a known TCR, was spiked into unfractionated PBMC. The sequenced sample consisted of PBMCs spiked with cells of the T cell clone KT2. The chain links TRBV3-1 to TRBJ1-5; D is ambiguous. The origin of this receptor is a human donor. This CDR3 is CASSQESGSLNQPQHF. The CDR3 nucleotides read TGTGCCAGCAGCCAAGAGTCTGGCAGCTTAAATCAGCCCCAGCATTTT.